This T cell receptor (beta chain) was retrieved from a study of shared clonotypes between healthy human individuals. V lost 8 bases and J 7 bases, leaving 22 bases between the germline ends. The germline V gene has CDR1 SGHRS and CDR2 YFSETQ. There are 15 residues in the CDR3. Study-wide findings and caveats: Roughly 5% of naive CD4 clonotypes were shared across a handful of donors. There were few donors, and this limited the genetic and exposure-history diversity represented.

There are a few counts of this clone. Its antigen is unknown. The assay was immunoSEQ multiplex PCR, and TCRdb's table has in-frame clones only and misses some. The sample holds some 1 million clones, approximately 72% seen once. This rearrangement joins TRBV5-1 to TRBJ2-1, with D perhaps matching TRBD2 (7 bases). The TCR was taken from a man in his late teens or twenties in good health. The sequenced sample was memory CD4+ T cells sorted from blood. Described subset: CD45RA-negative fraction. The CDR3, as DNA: TGCGCCAGAGGGGGGCAAGCGGGGTCCTGTAATGAGCAGTTCTTC. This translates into CARGGQAGSCNEQFF.